A single sample gave rise to the 9 T cell receptor beta chains below, sequenced in a study of shared clonotypes between healthy human individuals. Terminally differentiated effector memory CD45RA+ cells were excluded by CCR7 positive selection of CD45RO-negative cells. Sequenced by immunoSEQ multiplex PCR; TCRdb stores in-frame clones only, minus some. Of roughly 2 million clones listed, over 85% were seen once; the top ten hold roughly 1%. Sequences were obtained from naive CD8+ T cells sorted from blood. All receptors derive from a man aged 18 to 30 in good health.

This sequence joins TRBV13 and TRBJ2-2, with unresolved D. The germline V gene has CDR1 PRHDT and CDR2 FYEKMQ (reference sequence). Deletions cut 2 bases from V and 4 bases from J, with 11 bases between. CDR3 length: 15 residues. CDR3 protein: CASSLRVNPTGELFF. The DNA of the CDR3 is TGTGCCAGCAGCTTAAGGGTTAACCCCACCGGGGAGCTGTTTTTT.

This chain connects TRBV6-1 to TRBJ1-2, with 9 bases that match TRBD1. The CDR3 extends over 15 amino acids. V trimming: 7 bases; J trimming: 5 bases; junction bases outside the gene matches: 11. Germline loops: CDR1 MNHNS, CDR2 SASEGT. CDR3 coding DNA: TGTGCCAGCATCCCGAGCGGACAGGGGAAGTATGGCTACACCTTC. Translating it yields CASIPSGQGKYGYTF.

To note about this clone: This sample includes further DNA sequences coding for the same CDR3. The chain links TRBV6-1 to TRBJ1-5; D unresolved. The CDR3 is 14 amino acids. Trimming cost V 1 base and J 2 bases, with 6 bases left between them. Germline V gives CDR1 MNHNS, CDR2 SASEGT. CDR3 in amino acids: CASSEGTGNQPQHF. As DNA, the CDR3 is TGTGCCAGCAGTGAAGGGACGGGCAATCAGCCCCAGCATTTT.

The V call is TRBV7-2, the J call TRBJ2-7; TRBD1 matches 8 bases. The length of the CDR3 is 14 residues. The V segment lost 4 bases and the J segment 7 bases; nucleotides outside the gene matches: 9. Looked up from germline, CDR1 is SGHTA and CDR2 is FQGNSA. For the CDR3, the DNA is TGTGCCAGCAGCTCAAACAGGGGGTACTTTGAGCAGTACTTC. Its translation is CASSSNRGYFEQYF.

The chain carries TRBV11-2 and TRBJ2-3; 10 bases fit TRBD2. This CDR3 comprises 15 residues. Germline V gene lookup returns CDR1 SGHAT and CDR2 FQNNGV. Trimming removed 1 base from V and 5 bases from J; junction bases left unmatched: 3. CDR3 protein: CASSLASGSLDTQYF. The DNA of the CDR3 is TGTGCCAGCAGCTTAGCTAGCGGGAGTTTAGATACGCAGTATTTT.

This chain uses TRBV6-1 with TRBJ2-5; D remains unclear. This CDR3 has 14 residues. Per germline, CDR1 MNHNS and CDR2 SASEGT. V shed 0 bases and J shed 9 bases, with 14 bases lying between them. CDR3 in DNA: TGTGCCAGCAGTGAAGCGGGCCCCATCGTGCCCCAGTACTTC. Translated: CASSEAGPIVPQYF.

The chain couples TRBV27 to TRBJ1-1; 10 bases line up with TRBD1. The CDR3 is 15 amino acids. Trimming removed 1 base from V and 7 bases from J; junction bases left unmatched: 6. The germline V gene encodes CDR1 MNHEY and CDR2 SMNVEV (reference sequence). In DNA, the CDR3 is TGTGCCAGCAGTTTATTGGGACAGGGGAATAATGAAGCTTTCTTT. Translation: CASSLLGQGNNEAFF.

CDR3 in DNA: TGTGCCAGCAGAACCGGGACGACGAACACCGGGGAGCTGTTTTTT. It yields the protein CASRTGTTNTGELFF. The chain recombines TRBV6-5 with TRBJ2-2; D possibly uses TRBD1 or TRBD2 (5 bases each). Germline CDR1 MNHEY, CDR2 SVGAGI. Trimming took off 6 bases at V and 0 bases at J, with 11 bases between the two ends. CDR3 length: 15 amino acids.

The chain carries TRBV7-9 and TRBJ1-2; 8 bases are a match to TRBD1. The CDR3 is made up of 15 amino acids. Per germline, CDR1 SEHNR and CDR2 FQNEAQ (reference sequence). J gave up 2 bases and V 5 bases, and 7 bases lay outside the gene matches. This chain's CDR3 is CASSVTGGTNYGYTF. CDR3 coding DNA: TGTGCCAGCAGCGTAACAGGGGGAACGAACTATGGCTACACCTTC.